The 14 T cell receptor beta chains given below trace back to one sample, sequenced in a study of T cells after yellow fever vaccination. Using its own MiXCR run on the 5' RACE reads, TCRdb lists one record per CDR3 protein. The sample lists a few hundred thousand distinct CDR3 sequences; around 7% were seen once. The starting material was PBMCs, obtained approximately 40 days after the first yellow fever vaccination. Receptors were obtained from a man younger than 35 who received the YFV17D yellow fever vaccine.

This chain joins TRBV20-1 and TRBJ1-6; no reliable D call. V lost 3 bases and J lost 8, with 14 bases in between. Germline assignment: CDR1 DFQATT and CDR2 SNEGSKA (reference sequence). The CDR3 is 14 amino acids. DNA for the CDR3: TGCAGTGCTAGCCAGTTACTTGGTGATTCACCCCTCCACTTT. Translated, it gives CSASQLLGDSPLHF.

The chain carries TRBV7-8 and TRBJ1-4; 7 bases align to TRBD1. Unmatched junction bases numbered 12, after V lost 3 bases and J lost 2 bases. Germline assignment: CDR1 SGHVS and CDR2 FQNEAQ. The CDR3 spans 18 residues. CDR3 region: CASSLTGTVTGTNEKLFF. The CDR3 DNA sequence: TGTGCCAGCAGCTTGACCGGGACAGTCACGGGGACTAATGAAAAACTGTTTTTT. The whole variable domain, filled in from reference TRBV7-8 and TRBJ1-4, reads GAGVSQSPRYKVAKRGQDVALRCDPISGHVSLFWYQQALGQGPEFLTYFQNEAQLDKSGLPSDRFFAERPEGSVSTLKIQRTQQEDSAVYLCASSLTGTVTGTNEKLFFGSGTQLSVL.

Only a few counts were recorded for this clonotype. The chain carries TRBV4-1 and TRBJ1-5; unclear D gene. The V end lost 1 base, the J end lost 3 bases, and 7 bases lay between the germline ends. This CDR3 comprises 14 residues. Germline CDR1 is MGHRA and CDR2 is YSYEKL. CDR3 DNA: TGCGCCAGCAGCCAAGCTGGGCTCAATCAGCCCCAGCATTTT. Protein sequence: CASSQAGLNQPQHF.

This rearrangement joins TRBV20-1 to TRBJ1-5; no reliable D call. This CDR3 comprises 16 residues. V was cut by 0 bases and J by 9 bases, with 21 bases left in between. CDR1 and CDR2 (germline): DFQATT, SNEGSKA (reference sequence). This CDR3 is CSARDVPPAQVGPQHF. Written as DNA, the CDR3 is TGCAGTGCTAGAGATGTTCCCCCAGCCCAGGTCGGGCCCCAGCATTTT.

The rearrangement links TRBV6-2 or TRBV6-3 to TRBJ2-1, with D perhaps TRBD2 (5 bases). The CDR3 totals 11 residues. V was pared by 2 bases and J by 11 bases, with 7 bases between. Germline CDR1 and CDR2: MNHEY and SVGEGT. The CDR3: CASSYGLKQFF. The CDR3 DNA reads TGTGCCAGCAGTTACGGACTGAAGCAGTTCTTC.

This clonotype was observed a few times. The genes are TRBV12-3 or TRBV12-4 and TRBJ1-5; TRBD1 agrees at 8 bases. This CDR3 is 14 amino acids long. The trim removed 3 bases at V and 4 bases at J, leaving 2 bases unmatched. The CDR3 loop is CASSFGDRNQPQHF. The CDR3 nucleotides are TGTGCCAGCAGTTTTGGGGACAGGAATCAGCCCCAGCATTTT.

V usage is TRBV5-1 and J usage is TRBJ2-2; D unresolved. CDR3 size: 15 residues. V was clipped by 0 bases and J by 3 bases, with 9 bases between them. Germline CDR1 SGHRS, CDR2 YFSETQ. The CDR3 loop is CASSLAVSYTGELFF. CDR3 DNA: TGCGCCAGCAGCTTGGCAGTATCTTACACCGGGGAGCTGTTTTTT.

This clonotype came up many times. The DNA for the CDR3 is TGTGCCATCGGGGGGGACTTCGACGAGCAGTACGTC. Translated: CAIGGDFDEQYV. V gene TRBV10-3 combines with J gene TRBJ2-7, with 7 bases matching TRBD2. The V gene's germline CDR1 is ENHRY and CDR2 SYGVKD. With V trimmed by 8 bases and J by 5 bases, 6 bases remained unmatched. This CDR3 spans 12 amino acids.

The chain couples TRBV7-9 to TRBJ2-7, with no clear D. Trimming took off 5 bases at V and 2 bases at J, with 13 bases between the two ends. CDR1 SEHNR and CDR2 FQNEAQ come from the germline V gene (reference sequence). This CDR3 has 14 amino acids. DNA for the CDR3: TGTGCCAGCAGCCCTACTACCGACGCCTACGAGCAGTACTTC. Residues: CASSPTTDAYEQYF.

This clonotype was detected many times. CDR3 loop: CAIRPRGGADTQYF. CDR3 DNA sequence: TGTGCCATCAGGCCCCGGGGAGGCGCAGATACGCAGTATTTT. The V gene is TRBV10-3, the J gene TRBJ2-3, with a possible D match to TRBD2 (6 bases). Germline CDR1 ENHRY, CDR2 SYGVKD. The CDR3 is 14 amino acids. With 6 bases removed from V and 4 bases from J, the gap between germline ends came to 14 bases.

This clonotype has more than one count but fewer than ten. J is TRBJ2-5 and V is TRBV9, with D maybe TRBD1 (5 bases). The V end lost 0 bases, the J end lost 1 base, and 10 bases lay between the germline ends. CDR3 length equals 15 residues. From germline, CDR1 is SGDLS and CDR2 YYNGEE. CDR3: CASSVGPGSQETQYF. CDR3 nucleotides: TGTGCCAGCAGCGTAGGGCCAGGGTCCCAAGAGACCCAGTACTTC.

This clonotype was seen a handful of times. This chain uses TRBV7-2 with TRBJ2-7; 10 positions match TRBD1. CDR1 and CDR2 (germline): SGHTA, FQGNSA. The CDR3 spans 14 residues. With V trimmed by 5 bases and J by 3 bases, 4 bases remained unmatched. CDR3 residues: CASSAGQGFYEQYF. Here the CDR3 DNA reads TGTGCCAGCAGCGCGGGACAGGGGTTCTACGAGCAGTACTTC. Drawing the rest from reference TRBV7-2 and TRBJ2-7, the complete variable domain is GAGVSQSPSNKVTEKGKDVELRCDPISGHTALYWYRQSLGQGLEFLIYFQGNSAPDKSGLPSDRFSAERTGGSVSTLTIQRTQQEDSAVYLCASSAGQGFYEQYFGPGTRLTVT.

There are a few counts of this clonotype. The rearrangement links TRBV6-2 or TRBV6-3 to TRBJ1-5; TRBD1 might be the D (5 bases). V shed 2 bases and J shed 7 bases, with 12 bases lying between them. This CDR3 contains 14 residues. The germline gives CDR1 MNHEY, CDR2 SVGEGT. This chain's CDR3 is CASSYTGDGQPQHF. The CDR3 DNA reads TGTGCCAGCAGTTACACGGGGGATGGCCAGCCCCAGCATTTT.

This clonotype was observed many times. This rearrangement joins TRBV7-2 to TRBJ2-3; 8 bases match TRBD2. Germline CDR1 is SGHTA and CDR2 is FQGNSA. V dropped 8 bases and J dropped 4; count of bases not matched to a gene: 8. The length of the CDR3 is 14 residues. Written as DNA, the CDR3 is TGTGCCAGCTCGAAGCGGGGGAGTGCAGATACGCAGTATTTT. It translates to CASSKRGSADTQYF.